A selection of T cell receptor beta chains follows, all from one sample in a study of blood T cell repertoires in COVID-19. Profiling relied on immunoSEQ multiplex PCR, and the TCRdb table lists in-frame clones only, not all of them. Of 130,000 to 150,000 clones detected, 88% appear once; the ten largest clones hold under 3%. Specimen: peripheral blood. All receptors derive from a human donor in a cohort sampled during active COVID-19. The CDR3 runs from the conserved cysteine through the conserved F or W. A D gene is named only where the DNA matches it firmly. Rows may omit the clone size; those that give it use once, few, many or a size class.

j_call cdr3_length clone_size d_call v_call cdr3_nt cdr3_aa
TRBJ2-7 14 . TRBD1 TRBV6-6 TGTGCCAGCTTCCACCCCCGGGACAGGGACGAGCAGTACTTC CASFHPRDRDEQYF
TRBJ1-6 15 . . TRBV28 TGTGCCAGCAGTTCCGCAGGGGTCTTGGGGGAGCCCCTCCACTTT CASSSAGVLGEPLHF
TRBJ1-5 13 . TRBD1 TRBV30 TGTGCCTGGACAGGGGGCTCAGGGCAGCCCCAGCATTTT CAWTGGSGQPQHF
TRBJ1-1 15 . TRBD1 TRBV5-8 TGTGCCAGCAGCTTGCAGACAGGGTCGGTGGCTGAAGCTTTCTTT CASSLQTGSVAEAFF
TRBJ2-1 15 . . TRBV4-2 TGTGCCAGCAGCCCTCGCGCGGGATACAACAATGAGCAGTTCTTC CASSPRAGYNNEQFF
TRBJ1-1 15 . . TRBV25-1 TGTGCCAGCAGTGAGGAAAAGGGGATGAACACTGAAGCTTTCTTT CASSEEKGMNTEAFF
TRBJ2-7 14 . . TRBV14 TGTGCCAGCAGCCAATCCGCGGCGGGAAACGAGCAGTACTTC CASSQSAAGNEQYF
TRBJ2-7 15 . TRBD2 TRBV19 TGTGCCAGTAGGACAGGGCTAGCGGGACCCTACGAGCAGTACTTC CASRTGLAGPYEQYF
TRBJ2-1 22 . . TRBV5-1 TGCGCCAGCAGCTTCGGAACCGCTAGTCTCCACATCCCCCTCAGCTCCTACAATGAGCAGTTCTTC CASSFGTASLHIPLSSYNEQFF
TRBJ2-5 15 . TRBD2 TRBV27 TGTGCCAGCAGTCACACTAGCGGGGGAGGGGAGACCCAGTACTTC CASSHTSGGGETQYF
TRBJ2-7 13 few . TRBV30 TGTGCCTGGGGGACTGTGATCTCCTACGAGCAGTACTTC CAWGTVISYEQYF
TRBJ2-1 17 . TRBD1 TRBV27 TGTGCCAGCAGTTTTGGGGGCTGGGGACAGGCGTCCAATGAGCAGTTCTTC CASSFGGWGQASNEQFF
TRBJ1-2 13 once TRBD1 TRBV19 TGTGCCAGTAGTGAAGACAGGGGTGGTGGCTACACCTTC CASSEDRGGGYTF
TRBJ2-7 15 . . TRBV11-2 TGTGCCAGCAGCTTAGAGCGCGCTGCCTACTACGAGCAGTACTTC CASSLERAAYYEQYF